This T cell receptor (beta chain) appears in the sequencing data of a study of T cells expressing NK-cell markers. Overall study: Repertoires of TCR beta were obtained from T cells sorted as CD3+CD56+NKG2C+, CD3+CD56+NKG2C- and CD3+CD56-NKG2C+. General study points: Also leading the CD3+CD56-NKG2C+ fraction in several donors were these clonotypes. CD8+ T cells in a handful of donors included dominant NKG2C+ clonotypes at about 1.0-7.5%.

Germline CDR1 and CDR2: SGDLS and YYNGEE. CDR3 length: 15 residues. With UMIs, 5'RACE template switching was used to make TCR beta cDNA. TCRdb derives one entry per CDR3 protein from the 5' RACE reads, leaving out DNA. The sample table sets out roughly 150,000 distinct CDR3 sequences. As for this clonotype: Its antigen is not identified.

Sequencing was done on a sample of blood T cells: a sorted CD56 or NKG2C T cell subset, CD4+ or CD8+ T cells, or bulk PBMC T cells (not recorded which). This rearrangement joins TRBV9 to TRBJ2-7; TCRdb proposes TRBD2, but this gene call is untestable without DNA. This clonotype was sampled from a woman aged 18 to 75 in good health. The CDR3 reads CASSDGTSGPYEQYF.